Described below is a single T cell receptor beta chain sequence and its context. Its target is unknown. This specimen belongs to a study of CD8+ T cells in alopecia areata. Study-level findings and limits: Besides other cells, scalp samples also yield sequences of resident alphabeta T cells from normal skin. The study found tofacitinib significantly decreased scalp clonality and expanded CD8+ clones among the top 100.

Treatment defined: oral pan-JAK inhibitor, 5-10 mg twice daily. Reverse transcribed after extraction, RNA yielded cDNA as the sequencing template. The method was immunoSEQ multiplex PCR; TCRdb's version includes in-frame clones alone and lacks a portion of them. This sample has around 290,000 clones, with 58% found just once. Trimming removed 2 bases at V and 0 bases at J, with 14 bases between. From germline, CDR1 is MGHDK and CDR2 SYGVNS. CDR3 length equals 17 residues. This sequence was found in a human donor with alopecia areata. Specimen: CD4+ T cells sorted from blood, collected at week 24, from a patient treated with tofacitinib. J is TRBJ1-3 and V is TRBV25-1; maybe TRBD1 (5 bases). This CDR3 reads CASSEGWGTFSGNTIYF. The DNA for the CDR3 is TGTGCCAGCAGTGAAGGCTGGGGGACCTTCTCTGGAAACACCATATATTTT.